A selection of T cell receptor beta chains follows, all from one sample in a study of vaccination and CD4 T cells after COVID-19. TCRdb itself ran the PCR reads through MiXCR, one entry per CDR3 protein. The table lists 6,500 to 10,000 distinct CDR3 sequences, over 70% of them singletons. These receptors have no identified antigens. Input material: CD4+ T cells from blood, cultured in vitro. The receptors originated from a human donor who had recovered from COVID-19. Both conserved end residues are part of each CDR3. D genes are given only for firm matches. Expanded clones get a size class; other rows say once, few or many, or leave the size out.

>NA|NA|TRBJ1-2|TRBV7-6
TGTGCCAGCAGTCAACAGCTACTAGAGGGCTACACCTTC
CASSQQLLEGYTF
>TRBD1|NA|TRBJ2-7|TRBV20-1
TGCAGTGCTAGAGATCAAGGACAGGGCTCCTACGAGCAGTACTTC
CSARDQGQGSYEQYF
>NA|once|TRBJ1-2|TRBV27
TGTGCCAGCACCTCTAGCGGGCAGGACTATGGCTACACCTTC
CASTSSGQDYGYTF
>NA|once|TRBJ1-4|TRBV28
TGTGCCAGTTCCCCGGCCGGCCGTGAAAAACTGTTTTTT
CASSPAGREKLFF
>NA|NA|TRBJ1-6|TRBV10-3
TGTGCCATCAGTGAGTCGGGAGATTCACCCCTCCACTTT
CAISESGDSPLHF
>TRBD1|NA|TRBJ1-2|TRBV29-1
TGCAGCGTCCCCCGGACAGGGGTCGCCTATGGCTACACCTTC
CSVPRTGVAYGYTF
>NA|NA|TRBJ1-5|TRBV7-9
TGTGCCAGCAGCTTAGCGCGAAGGGTAAGCAATCAGCCCCAGCATTTT
CASSLARRVSNQPQHF
>TRBD1|NA|TRBJ2-7|TRBV19
TGTGCCAGTATCCTGTCCGGGACAGTTACCTACGAGCAGTACTTC
CASILSGTVTYEQYF
>NA|NA|TRBJ2-7|TRBV20-1
TGCAGTGCTAGAGTCGAACGTAGCTCCTACGAGCAGTACTTC
CSARVERSSYEQYF
>TRBD2|NA|TRBJ2-3|TRBV5-1
TGCGCCAGCAGCTTGCTGTTGGCGGGGGGAAGAGATACGCAGTATTTT
CASSLLLAGGRDTQYF
>NA|once|TRBJ1-1|TRBV7-2
TGTGCCAGCAGCTTAAGCCTAGCGAACACTGAAGCTTTCTTT
CASSLSLANTEAFF
>NA|NA|TRBJ2-7|TRBV20-1
TGCAGTGCTAGCCTTGGGGGCTACGAGCAGTACTTC
CSASLGGYEQYF
>NA|once|TRBJ2-5|TRBV11-3
TGTGCCAGCAGCTTAGGAATGGGTAGGGAGACCCAGTACTTC
CASSLGMGRETQYF
>TRBD2|once|TRBJ2-3|TRBV6-1
TGTGCCAGCAGTGAAGGGGGGGGTACAGATACGCAGTATTTT
CASSEGGGTDTQYF
>TRBD1|NA|TRBJ1-6|TRBV18
TGTGCCAGCTCAGACAGGGTAACGGATAATTCACCCCTCCACTTT
CASSDRVTDNSPLHF
>NA|NA|TRBJ2-7|TRBV11-2
TGTGCCAGCCACACGGTTACGGCTAGGTTCTACGAGCAGTACTTC
CASHTVTARFYEQYF
>NA|NA|TRBJ2-7|TRBV19
TGTGCCAGTAGTATACGAGATTACTCCTACGAGCAGTACTTC
CASSIRDYSYEQYF
>NA|NA|TRBJ1-2|TRBV2
TGTGCCAGCAGTGATGGAGGGCAGGGCCCTTTTGGCTACACCTTC
CASSDGGQGPFGYTF
>TRBD1|few|TRBJ1-2|TRBV20-1
TGCAGTGCTATAGAACAAAGGGGGCCGGGGCACTATGGCTACACCTTC
CSAIEQRGPGHYGYTF
>NA|once|TRBJ1-1|TRBV7-2
TGTGCCAGCAGCCCCCGAATGTGGGGGCCACGGAACACTGAAGCTTTCTTT
CASSPRMWGPRNTEAFF
>NA|NA|TRBJ1-1|TRBV28
TGTGCCAGCAGTTTAGGATTTTGGGGGTCTGACACTGAAGCTTTCTTT
CASSLGFWGSDTEAFF
>TRBD2|NA|TRBJ2-5|TRBV20-1
TGCAGTGCTAGAGATCTCGCTAGCGGGAGGGAGACCCAGTACTTC
CSARDLASGRETQYF
>NA|few|TRBJ1-5|TRBV7-2
TGTGCCAGCAGCTTAGGGGGTCGGATCAATCAGCCCCAGCATTTT
CASSLGGRINQPQHF
>NA|once|TRBJ1-1|TRBV11-3
TGTGCCAGCAGCACCCGAAGTACTTTGAACACTGAAGCTTTCTTT
CASSTRSTLNTEAFF
>NA|NA|TRBJ2-4|TRBV29-1
TGCAGCGTTGGGGATCCAGCCAAAAACATTCAGTACTTC
CSVGDPAKNIQYF
>NA|NA|TRBJ1-6|TRBV27
TGTGCCAGCAGTTTATCCAATTCACCCCTCCACTTT
CASSLSNSPLHF